Listed below are T cell receptor beta chains from one sample, sequenced in a study of identical twins. From the 5' RACE reads, TCRdb called clonotypes with MiXCR, one entry per CDR3 protein. The sample holds 450,000 or so distinct CDR3 sequences, 24% seen once. These sequences were also reported in another study, on T cells expressing NK-cell markers.

Sequencing used CD4+ T cells sorted from blood. The receptors derive from a woman between 18 and 29 years old in good health. Both conserved end residues are part of each CDR3. The D gene is left open where the match is weak. The size entry is marked missing in some rows and otherwise reads once, few, many or a size class.

V	D	J	length	size	DNA	CDR3
TRBV18	.	TRBJ1-1	14	.	TGTGCCAGCTCCCCGACAGTGAAGAACACTGAAGCTTTCTTT	CASSPTVKNTEAFF
TRBV30	.	TRBJ1-3	15	.	TGTGCCTGGAGAGTAGGCAGACACTCTGGAAACACCATATATTTT	CAWRVGRHSGNTIYF
TRBV29-1	.	TRBJ1-1	12	.	TGCAGCGTTGAAGAAATCCCCACTGAAGCTTTCTTT	CSVEEIPTEAFF
TRBV20-1	TRBD2	TRBJ2-7	16	few	TGCAGTGCTAGAGGATCCACTAGCGGGACCCCCTGGAAGCAGTACTTC	CSARGSTSGTPWKQYF
TRBV5-1	TRBD2	TRBJ2-3	16	few	TGCGCCAGCAGCACTGGGGACTACGGAGCGACAGATACGCAGTATTTT	CASSTGDYGATDTQYF
TRBV6-1	.	TRBJ1-1	12	few	TGTGCCAGCAGTGAAACCGGGGGTGAGGCTTTCTTT	CASSETGGEAFF
TRBV2	.	TRBJ2-2	13	many	TGTGCCATTTATGGGGCACTAACCGGGGAGCTGTTTTTT	CAIYGALTGELFF
TRBV5-1	.	TRBJ2-1	12	few	TGCGCCAGCAGCTTGGGGGTGCACGAGCAGTTCTTC	CASSLGVHEQFF
TRBV20-1	.	TRBJ2-5	13	many	TGCAGTGCTACGCCTAGGGGTGGAGAGACCCAGTACTTC	CSATPRGGETQYF
TRBV30	.	TRBJ2-2	13	few	TGTGCCTGGAGTGGGCTCTATGCCGGGGAGCTGTTTTTT	CAWSGLYAGELFF
TRBV2	TRBD1	TRBJ2-7	14	.	TGTGCCAGCATACGACAGGGCCTTTCCTACGAGCAGTACTTC	CASIRQGLSYEQYF
TRBV30	.	TRBJ2-2	14	few	TGTGCCTGGAGGTGGCAGGGGATCCCCGGGGAGCTGTTTTTT	CAWRWQGIPGELFF
TRBV18	TRBD2	TRBJ2-1	15	.	TGTGCCAGCTCACCATTGCGGGGGTCCTACAATGAGCAGTTCTTC	CASSPLRGSYNEQFF
TRBV5-1	.	TRBJ1-2	15	many	TGCGCCAGCGCCAACGGGGGAAGCGGGAACTATGGCTACACCTTC	CASANGGSGNYGYTF
TRBV11-1	.	TRBJ2-2	14	.	TGTGCCAGCAGCTTACAAGCGGACACCGGGGAGCTGTTTTTT	CASSLQADTGELFF
TRBV28	.	TRBJ2-7	12	few	TGTGCCAGTCAAAGGACCTCCTACGAGCAGTACTTC	CASQRTSYEQYF
TRBV10-3	.	TRBJ2-3	11	many	TGTGCCATCGGGGCGCGAGATACGCAGTATTTT	CAIGARDTQYF
TRBV3-1	.	TRBJ1-1	13	.	TGTGCCGTCGGGGGACTCTATAACACTGAAGCTTTCTTT	CAVGGLYNTEAFF
TRBV20-1	TRBD1	TRBJ1-2	12	.	TGCAGTGCTAGTGACAGGGGGCTTGGCTACACCTTC	CSASDRGLGYTF
TRBV5-4	.	TRBJ1-2	13	.	TGTGCCAGCAGCCTGAGGAGAGGCTATGGCTACACCTTC	CASSLRRGYGYTF
TRBV5-6	.	TRBJ1-5	15	.	TGTGCCAGCAGCTTGTCCGGGATTGTTCCCCAGCCCCAGCATTTT	CASSLSGIVPQPQHF
TRBV3-1	TRBD1	TRBJ1-2	16	.	TGTGCCAGCAGCCAAAAGGGGACAGGGTTGCGCTATGGCTACACCTTC	CASSQKGTGLRYGYTF
TRBV20-1	TRBD1	TRBJ1-2	13	.	TGCAGTGCGAGGAGGGGGCTCAACTATGGCTACACCTTC	CSARRGLNYGYTF
TRBV12-3/TRBV12-4	.	TRBJ1-5	16	few	TGTGCCAGCACCTCCCGGAGTTTTAATAGCAATCAGCCCCAGCATTTT	CASTSRSFNSNQPQHF
TRBV5-1	.	TRBJ2-3	14	many	TGCGCCAGCAGTCTTGAAAAGGTCGCCGATACGCAGTATTTT	CASSLEKVADTQYF
TRBV20-1	.	TRBJ2-1	13	.	TGCAGTGCTAGAATACTAGGGACCAATGAGCAGTTCTTC	CSARILGTNEQFF
TRBV20-1	.	TRBJ2-1	14	.	TGCAGTGCTAGAGATCGGGCCGGCTACAATGAGCAGTTCTTC	CSARDRAGYNEQFF
TRBV12-3/TRBV12-4	TRBD2	TRBJ2-7	16	.	TGTGCCAGCAGCCCCCGGGCTAGCGGGTTGGGAAACGAGCAGTACTTC	CASSPRASGLGNEQYF
TRBV5-6	.	TRBJ2-3	13	once	TGTGCCAGCAGCTATGACAGAAAGCATACGCAGTATTTT	CASSYDRKHTQYF
TRBV10-3	.	TRBJ2-1	14	.	TGTGCCATCAGTGAGCCAGCAGCGCCCAATGAGCAGTTCTTC	CAISEPAAPNEQFF
TRBV19	TRBD2	TRBJ2-1	16	.	TGTGCCAGTAGTATAGTGTCTAGCGGCGGATACAATGAGCAGTTCTTC	CASSIVSSGGYNEQFF
TRBV5-1	.	TRBJ2-1	15	.	TGCGCCAGCAGCTTGATGACTCCCCTCTACAATGAGCAGTTCTTC	CASSLMTPLYNEQFF
TRBV5-1	TRBD1	TRBJ1-6	15	.	TGCGCCAGCAGCTTGTACGGCAGGGGGGATTCACCCCTCCACTTT	CASSLYGRGDSPLHF
TRBV29-1	.	TRBJ2-1	14	.	TGCAGCGTTGAAGGGCACAACTCCTACAATGAGCAGTTCTTC	CSVEGHNSYNEQFF